Listed here are 27 T cell receptor beta chains from one sample, sequenced in a study of radiotherapy plus CTLA-4 blockade in lung cancer. Sequenced by immunoSEQ multiplex PCR; TCRdb stores in-frame clones only, minus some. Among about 45,000 clones listed, around 63% were seen once. The sequencing here drew on peripheral blood, taken from a patient treated with radiotherapy plus ipilimumab. The receptor source for this set is a human donor with non-small cell lung cancer who had a partial response to radiotherapy plus ipilimumab.

The chain recombines TRBV30 with TRBJ2-6; 9 nucleotides line up with TRBD1. Germline V gene lookup returns CDR1 GTSNPN and CDR2 SVGIG (reference sequence). The ends lost 3 bases at V and 1 base at J; junction bases unmatched: 7. CDR3 length: 17 amino acids. The CDR3 DNA reads TGTGCCTGGAGCCCGGGACAGGGTTTTTCTGGGGCCAACGTCCTGACTTTC. It codes for CAWSPGQGFSGANVLTF.

The chain links TRBV14 to TRBJ2-5, with D perhaps TRBD2 (6 bases). CDR3 length equals 16 residues. Germline V gene data show CDR1 as SGHDN and CDR2 as FVKESK. Trimming took 4 bases from V and 4 from J, leaving 19 bases between them. The CDR3 DNA reads as TGTGCCAGCAGCCGGCCGGGACTGGGCGAAGGAGAGACCCAGTACTTC. This sequence encodes CASSRPGLGEGETQYF.

The chain links TRBV6-6 to TRBJ2-1; 12 bases fit TRBD2. Germline V gene lookup returns CDR1 MNHNY and CDR2 SVGAGI (reference sequence). V dropped 10 bases and J dropped 4; count of bases not matched to a gene: 5. CDR3 length equals 14 residues. The CDR3 DNA follows: TGTGCCACCGCGGGACTAGCGGGTTACAATGAGCAGTTCTTC. This sequence encodes CATAGLAGYNEQFF.

In DNA, the CDR3 is TGCGCCAGCAGCCAAGATACTAGCGGGGGCACAGATACGCAGTATTTT. Its translation is CASSQDTSGGTDTQYF. V gene TRBV4-3 combines with J gene TRBJ2-3; TRBD2 aligns across 10 bases. The J segment lost 1 base and the V segment lost 0 bases, leaving 1 base of the junction unmatched. The V gene's germline CDR1 is LGHNA and CDR2 YSLEER. The CDR3 runs to 16 residues.

In DNA, the CDR3 is TGTGCCAGCTCACCGACAGGGGACAACGAGCAGTACTTC. This gives the protein CASSPTGDNEQYF. The V gene is TRBV18, the J gene TRBJ2-7, with 8 bases aligning to TRBD1. The germline V gene encodes CDR1 KGHSH and CDR2 LQKENI. This CDR3 has 13 residues. J lost 5 bases, V lost 3 bases, and 3 bases had no gene match.

The chain uses TRBV5-1 and TRBJ2-2, with 7 bases aligning to TRBD1. The CDR3 is made up of 15 amino acids. Germline values: CDR1 SGHRS, CDR2 YFSETQ. V was pared by 5 bases and J by 0 bases, with 4 bases of the junction left unmatched. Here the CDR3 reads CASRATGTNTGELFF. DNA of the CDR3: TGCGCCAGCAGGGCGACAGGGACGAACACCGGGGAGCTGTTTTTT.

The chain recombines TRBV30 with TRBJ2-5; D is perhaps TRBD1 (6 bases). Between the trimmed V and J ends, which lost 5 bases and 4 bases, there was a span of 14 bases. The germline V gene encodes CDR1 GTSNPN and CDR2 SVGIG (reference sequence). This CDR3 contains 13 residues. CDR3 sequence reads: CAWEQGNGETQYF. The CDR3 DNA reads TGTGCCTGGGAGCAGGGGAACGGAGAGACCCAGTACTTC. Using reference TRBV30 and TRBJ2-5 for the parts outside the CDR3, the full variable domain is SQTIHQWPATLVQPVGSPLSLECTVEGTSNPNLYWYRQAAGRGLQLLFYSVGIGQISSEVPQNLSASRPQDRQFILSSKKLLLSDSGFYLCAWEQGNGETQYFGPGTRLLVL.

This clone has just a few counts. The chain employs TRBV6-6 and TRBJ1-2; perhaps TRBD1 as D (5 bases). Per germline, CDR1 MNHNY and CDR2 SVGAGI (reference sequence). The V end was cut by 0 bases, the J end by 6 bases, with 8 bases between. This CDR3 contains 13 residues. For the CDR3, the DNA is TGTGCCAGCAGTTACTCGATAGGGGATGGCTACACCTTC. Translating gives CASSYSIGDGYTF.

The rearrangement links TRBV19 to TRBJ2-7; TRBD1 matches at 10 bases. V gave up 5 bases and J gave up 7 bases; unmatched junction bases: 8. The length of the CDR3 is 14 residues. From germline, CDR1 is LNHDA and CDR2 SQIVND (reference sequence). The CDR3 DNA reads as TGTGCCAGTAGTGACAGGGGGCTCTCGGTAGAGCAGTACTTC. This gives the protein CASSDRGLSVEQYF.

J is TRBJ2-5 and V is TRBV6-1; 10 nucleotides match TRBD2. Germline V gene data show CDR1 as MNHNS and CDR2 as SASEGT. CDR3 size: 17 residues. The trim removed 2 bases at V and 1 base at J, leaving 7 bases unmatched. The CDR3 protein is CASSEWWLAGAQETQYF. The CDR3 nucleotides are TGTGCCAGCAGTGAATGGTGGCTAGCGGGGGCCCAAGAGACCCAGTACTTC.

The V call is TRBV6-5, the J call TRBJ1-2, with D perhaps matching TRBD1 (5 bases). The CDR3 has 14 amino acids. Germline V gene lookup returns CDR1 MNHEY and CDR2 SVGAGI. Trimming removed 7 bases at V and 8 bases at J, with 20 bases between. The CDR3 sequence: CASTHGARGRGYTF. The CDR3 DNA is TGTGCCAGCACACACGGGGCGCGGGGCCGCGGCTACACCTTC.

The J gene is TRBJ2-7, the V gene TRBV7-2, with TRBD2 as a possible D gene (5 bases). Germline CDR1 reads SGHTA; CDR2 reads FQGNSA. Trimming left V 3 bases short and J 2 bases short, with 14 bases between. The CDR3 spans 15 residues. CDR3 bases: TGTGCCAGCAGCTTCCAGGTCATCGGGACCTACGAGCAGTACTTC. Translating gives CASSFQVIGTYEQYF.

The chain links TRBV9 to TRBJ2-1, with 12 bases identical to TRBD2. CDR1 is SGDLS and CDR2 is YYNGEE in the germline V gene. Trimming at V came to 5 bases and at J to 9 bases, leaving 9 bases not matched to a gene. The CDR3 totals 15 residues. The CDR3: CASSAASGGVGEQFF. CDR3 coding DNA: TGTGCCAGCAGTGCCGCTAGCGGGGGGGTAGGTGAGCAGTTCTTC.

V gene TRBV9 combines with J gene TRBJ2-2, with D maybe TRBD1 (6 bases). The germline V gene has CDR1 SGDLS and CDR2 YYNGEE. The V end was cut by 7 bases, the J end by 4 bases, with 14 bases between. The CDR3 is 14 residues long. CDR3 region: CASEGGQFTGELFF. CDR3 nucleotide sequence: TGTGCCAGCGAAGGAGGACAGTTCACCGGGGAGCTGTTTTTT.

This clone was recorded a few times. V is TRBV6-5 and J is TRBJ1-2, with 7 bases fitting TRBD1. Trimming cost V 7 bases and J 5 bases; bases outside gene matches: 10. This CDR3 contains 14 residues. Germline V CDR1 and CDR2: MNHEY, SVGAGI. CDR3 region: CASTGQQGLYGYTF. In DNA form, the CDR3 reads TGTGCCAGCACGGGACAGCAAGGGCTTTATGGCTACACCTTC.

The genes are TRBV5-6 and TRBJ1-2; D perhaps matches TRBD1 (6 bases). The ends were cut back, 2 bases at V and 10 bases at J, with 15 bases in the middle. The CDR3 length is 13 residues. The germline CDR1 and CDR2 sequences are SGHDT and YYEEEE. The CDR3 is CASSFRAGDAYTF. The CDR3 region has the DNA TGTGCCAGCAGCTTTCGGGCAGGGGACGCCTACACCTTC. Looking up the rest from reference TRBV5-6 and TRBJ1-2 gives the full variable domain: DAGVTQSPTHLIKTRGQQVTLRCSPKSGHDTVSWYQQALGQGPQFIFQYYEEEERQRGNFPDRFSGHQFPNYSSELNVNALLLGDSALYLCASSFRAGDAYTFGSGTRLTVV.

The V gene is TRBV7-9, the J gene TRBJ1-1; tentatively, D is TRBD1 (6 bases). Germline CDR1 reads SEHNR; CDR2 reads FQNEAQ (reference sequence). There are 14 residues in the CDR3. V lost 6 bases and J 3 bases, leaving 14 bases between the germline ends. CDR3 in amino acids: CASSPPNRDTEAFF. The CDR3 DNA reads TGTGCCAGCAGTCCGCCTAACAGGGACACTGAAGCTTTCTTT.

The V and J genes are TRBV7-8 and TRBJ2-1; the match to TRBD2 covers 8 bases. The V and J ends lost 1 base and 8 bases, in that order; junction bases with no gene match: 10. From germline, CDR1 is SGHVS and CDR2 FQNEAQ. This CDR3 contains 16 residues. CDR3 loop: CASSLGPAGAPYEQFF. For the CDR3, the DNA is TGTGCCAGCAGCTTAGGGCCAGCGGGAGCACCCTATGAGCAGTTCTTC.

In the case of this clone: An end of the junction does not agree with germline; a read error may underlie this. This chain links TRBV6-1 with TRBJ1-4; D perhaps matches TRBD1 (6 bases). Germline lookup yields CDR1 MNHNS and CDR2 SASEGT. The CDR3 has 17 amino acids. For the CDR3, the DNA is TGTGCCAGCAGTGAAGCAAGGGGGACGCCGGTAGGTGAAAAACCGTTTTTT. Translating it yields CASSEARGTPVGEKPFF.

The gene calls are TRBV19 and TRBJ2-1; 7 bases are a match to TRBD1. J lost 4 bases, V lost 4 bases, and 4 bases had no gene match. CDR1 LNHDA and CDR2 SQIVND come from the germline V gene (reference sequence). The CDR3 is 14 residues long. For the CDR3, the DNA is TGTGCCAGTAGTAGATCGGGACAGTACAATGAGCAGTTCTTC. This sequence encodes CASSRSGQYNEQFF.

The chain carries TRBV9 and TRBJ2-2; 8 positions match TRBD1. The V gene's germline CDR1 is SGDLS and CDR2 YYNGEE. With 3 bases clipped from V and 5 bases from J, the junction kept 9 bases outside the gene matches. This CDR3 is built from 16 residues. In nucleotides, the CDR3 is TGTGCCAGCAGCGGAGGACAGGGTAGCAAGACCGGGGAGCTGTTTTTT. This encodes CASSGGQGSKTGELFF.

The chain joins TRBV5-4 to TRBJ2-2; TRBD2 matches 11 bases. This CDR3 is built from 15 residues. Trimming took 2 bases from V and 4 from J; bases not matched to a gene: 1. Germline V gene lookup returns CDR1 SGHNT and CDR2 YYREEE (reference sequence). The CDR3 DNA sequence: TGTGCCAGCAGCTTAGGACTAGCGGGCACCGGGGAGCTGTTTTTT. This encodes CASSLGLAGTGELFF.

This clone was counted a few times. The J gene is TRBJ2-6, the V gene TRBV4-2, with 11 bases lining up with TRBD2. This CDR3 comprises 18 residues. The germline CDR1 and CDR2 sequences are LGHNA and YNFKEQ. The ends lost 4 bases at V and 4 bases at J; junction bases unmatched: 9. In nucleotides, the CDR3 is TGTGCCAGCAGCCGACACTCTAGCGGGGGGACCGGGGCCAACGTCCTGACTTTC. It yields the protein CASSRHSSGGTGANVLTF.

The rearrangement uses TRBV7-3 and TRBJ2-7, with 10 bases identical to TRBD2. The V gene's germline CDR1 is SGHTA and CDR2 FQGTGA. CDR3 length equals 15 residues. Losses at the gene ends were 2 bases for V and 6 bases for J; bases not matched to a gene: 7. The CDR3 loop is CASSLSLLAGGEQYF. The CDR3 nucleotides are TGTGCCAGCAGCTTATCCCTATTAGCGGGAGGCGAGCAGTACTTC.

V usage is TRBV9 and J usage is TRBJ2-5; 10 bases are shared with TRBD1. J was trimmed by 4 bases and V by 3 bases; bases with no gene match: 6. The CDR3 runs 15 residues. CDR1 is SGDLS, CDR2 YYNGEE, per germline. In DNA, the CDR3 is TGTGCCAGCAGCGCCACCGGGACAGGGGCAGAGACCCAGTACTTC. Amino acids: CASSATGTGAETQYF.

This clone was counted a single time. The chain carries TRBV18 and TRBJ2-1; 9 bases map to TRBD2. The CDR3 covers 15 residues. Germline CDR1 is KGHSH and CDR2 is LQKENI. The ends lost 5 bases at V and 8 bases at J; junction bases unmatched: 10. In DNA, the CDR3 is TGTGCCAGCTCATCCTTAGAGCGGGGGGTTCATGAGCAGTTCTTC. Protein product: CASSSLERGVHEQFF.

This clone was recorded a few times. V usage is TRBV5-1 and J usage is TRBJ2-1; TRBD1 is a possible D gene (5 bases). Germline CDR1 is SGHRS and CDR2 is YFSETQ. With 2 bases removed from V and 0 bases from J, the gap between germline ends came to 6 bases. The CDR3 runs 14 residues. CDR3 in DNA: TGCGCCAGCAGCTTCACAGGCTCCTACAATGAGCAGTTCTTC. This gives the protein CASSFTGSYNEQFF. Looking up the rest from reference TRBV5-1 and TRBJ2-1 gives the full variable domain: KAGVTQTPRYLIKTRGQQVTLSCSPISGHRSVSWYQQTPGQGLQFLFEYFSETQRNKGNFPGRFSGRQFSNSRSEMNVSTLELGDSALYLCASSFTGSYNEQFFGPGTRLTVL.